The 13 T cell receptor beta chains below all came from one sample that was sequenced in a study of CD8+CD57+ T cells in acquired aplastic anemia. CDR3 and TCR beta VDJ profiling relied on genomic DNA as the template. TCRdb independently ran MiXCR on the reads; one entry per CDR3 protein. The table has 150,000 to 200,000 distinct CDR3 sequences, around 48% seen once. Sequencing involved patients with CD8+CD57+ cell expansion previously shown by flow cytometry. The sample taken for sequencing was sorted CD4+, CD8+, or CD8+CD57+ T cells (not recorded which) from PBMCs. Source of these receptors: a human donor with aplastic anemia.

V usage is TRBV7-9 and J usage is TRBJ1-2; D is possibly TRBD1 (5 bases). Trimming removed 6 bases at V and 0 bases at J, with 14 bases between. The germline gives CDR1 SEHNR, CDR2 FQNEAQ (reference sequence). The length of the CDR3 is 15 residues. CDR3 loop: CASREGEPANYGYTF. The DNA for the CDR3 is TGTGCCAGCAGAGAAGGGGAGCCTGCTAACTATGGCTACACCTTC.

This clonotype was detected many times. V usage is TRBV20-1 and J usage is TRBJ2-5; 7 nucleotides match TRBD1. V shed 1 base and J 5 bases; nucleotides not matched to a gene: 7. The CDR3 runs to 14 residues. Looked up from germline, CDR1 is DFQATT and CDR2 is SNEGSKA (reference sequence). The CDR3, as DNA: TGCAGTGCTAGAGGGCAGGGGGTAGGCGAGACCCAGTACTTC. This encodes CSARGQGVGETQYF.

The chain carries TRBV18 and TRBJ2-3; D is ambiguous. Trimming took off 3 bases at V and 4 bases at J, with 8 bases between the two ends. The CDR3 is 13 amino acids. Per germline, CDR1 KGHSH and CDR2 LQKENI. CDR3 amino acids: CASSPAAADTQYF. The CDR3 bases are TGTGCCAGCTCACCGGCGGCGGCAGATACGCAGTATTTT.

The chain combines TRBV19 with TRBJ1-6; possibly TRBD1 for D (6 bases). Germline CDR1 is LNHDA and CDR2 is SQIVND (reference sequence). V was trimmed by 4 bases and J by 9 bases, leaving 10 bases between them. CDR3 length equals 13 residues. The CDR3 here is CASSRDTLSPLHF. CDR3 nucleotides: TGTGCCAGTAGTAGGGACACGCTTTCACCCCTCCACTTT. The full variable domain, its missing parts supplied by reference TRBV19 and TRBJ1-6, is DGGITQSPKYLFRKEGQNVTLSCEQNLNHDAMYWYRQDPGQGLRLIYYSQIVNDFQKGDIAEGYSVSREKKESFPLTVTSAQKNPTAFYLCASSRDTLSPLHFGNGTRLTVT.

Points on this clonotype: A read error may explain this, as a much larger clone is one base away. The chain carries TRBV9 and TRBJ1-1; D is uncertain. From germline, CDR1 is SGDLS and CDR2 YYNGEE. The CDR3 is 13 residues long. The CDR3 loop is CVSNIPGLTEAFF. The CDR3 DNA follows: TGTGTCAGCAACATACCGGGCCTCACTGAAGCTTTCTTT.

This clonotype has more than one count but fewer than ten. One base away lies a much larger clone, so this may be a sequencing read error. V is TRBV5-4 and J is TRBJ2-2; 9 bases match TRBD2. Germline V gene data show CDR1 as SGHNT and CDR2 as YYREEE (reference sequence). There are 14 residues in the CDR3. The CDR3 region has the DNA TGTGCCAGCAGCCCTAGCGGGAACACCGGGGAGCTGTCTTTT. Translation gives CASSPSGNTGELSF.

V is TRBV25-1 and J is TRBJ1-2, with TRBD1 identical over 9 bases. Germline V gene sequence: CDR1 MGHDK, CDR2 SYGVNS. The CDR3 is 18 residues long. Trimming took 5 bases from V and 0 from J; bases not matched to a gene: 13. CDR3 coding DNA: TGTGCCAGCAGTACAACAGGGGGCGTCTTATGTGCTAACTATGGCTACACCTTC. Translating gives CASSTTGGVLCANYGYTF.

In the case of this clonotype: Being one base from a much bigger clone, this may be a read error. J is TRBJ1-1 and V is TRBV11-2; 7 bases map to TRBD1. The CDR3 totals 15 residues. Germline lookup yields CDR1 SGHAT and CDR2 FQNNGV. The CDR3 region has the DNA TGTGCCAGCAGCCCCTCCACAGGGGTGGCCACTGAAGCTTCCTTT. Its protein is CASSPSTGVATEASF.

This clonotype was seen more than once but under ten times. The chain recombines TRBV20-1 with TRBJ2-7; 15 nucleotides agree with TRBD2. The J call may be wrong; the DNA end is better matched by TRBJ2-5. The CDR3 runs to 14 residues. Germline V gene lookup returns CDR1 DFQATT and CDR2 SNEGSKA (reference sequence). CDR3 region: CSAGLAGGGETQYF. DNA for the CDR3: TGCAGTGCGGGACTAGCGGGAGGAGGGGAGACCCAGTACTTC.

This chain links TRBV11-2 with TRBJ1-6, with a tentative D call TRBD1 (6 bases). Germline V CDR1 and CDR2: SGHAT, FQNNGV. This CDR3 region has 16 residues. With 4 bases removed from V and 9 bases from J, the gap between germline ends came to 19 bases. This CDR3 reads CASSSVSVGAGSPLHF. CDR3 bases: TGTGCCAGCAGCTCCGTGTCGGTGGGGGCGGGTTCACCCCTCCACTTT.

As DNA, the CDR3 is TGCAGCGTTCAACAGGGTCCCCCTGAAGCTTTCTTT. Amino acids: CSVQQGPPEAFF. V is TRBV29-1 and J is TRBJ1-1; D might be TRBD1 (6 bases). Germline V CDR1 and CDR2: SQVTM, ANQGSEA. Trimming left V 5 bases short and J 6 bases short, with 13 bases between. This CDR3 comprises 12 residues.

The V gene is TRBV2, the J gene TRBJ1-5, with 8 bases aligning to TRBD1. The CDR3 is made up of 15 amino acids. The germline V gene encodes CDR1 SNHLY and CDR2 FYNNEI. V trimming: 6 bases; J trimming: 4 bases; junction bases outside the gene matches: 8. Written as DNA, the CDR3 is TGTGCCAGCAGCGCGCTGACAGGGGCAAATCAGCCCCAGCATTTT. Translation gives CASSALTGANQPQHF.

The chain combines TRBV29-1 with TRBJ2-7; possibly TRBD1 for D (5 bases). The CDR3 spans 13 residues. V was clipped by 3 bases and J by 0 bases, with 9 bases between them. Per the germline V gene, CDR1 is SQVTM and CDR2 is ANQGSEA. This chain's CDR3 is CSVEVRDSYEQYF. As DNA, the CDR3 is TGCAGCGTTGAGGTCAGGGACTCCTACGAGCAGTACTTC.